The clone carrying this T cell receptor (beta chain) showed up just a few times. J was trimmed by 6 bases and V by 0 bases; bases with no gene match: 6. Germline V lookup: CDR1 SGHRS, CDR2 YFSETQ. CDR3 length: 15 amino acids. The data stem from a study of T cells in Graves' hyperthyroidism and ophthalmopathy. Researchers amplified the TCR beta CDR3 regions from RNA transcripts. In the first-round RT-PCR of the TCR CDR3, the HTBI primer set was used. TCRdb ran MiXCR on the multiplex PCR reads and lists one entry per CDR3 protein. The sample yields under 600,000 distinct CDR3 sequences, about 16% seen once.

Sequencing was carried out using blood. V usage is TRBV5-1 and J usage is TRBJ2-3; TRBD1 matches at 8 bases. The clonotype originates from a woman between 40 and 50 years old with Graves' ophthalmopathy. Here the CDR3 DNA reads TGCGCCAGCAGCTTGGAGCAGGGGGCGGGGGATACGCAGTATTTT. Translated: CASSLEQGAGDTQYF.